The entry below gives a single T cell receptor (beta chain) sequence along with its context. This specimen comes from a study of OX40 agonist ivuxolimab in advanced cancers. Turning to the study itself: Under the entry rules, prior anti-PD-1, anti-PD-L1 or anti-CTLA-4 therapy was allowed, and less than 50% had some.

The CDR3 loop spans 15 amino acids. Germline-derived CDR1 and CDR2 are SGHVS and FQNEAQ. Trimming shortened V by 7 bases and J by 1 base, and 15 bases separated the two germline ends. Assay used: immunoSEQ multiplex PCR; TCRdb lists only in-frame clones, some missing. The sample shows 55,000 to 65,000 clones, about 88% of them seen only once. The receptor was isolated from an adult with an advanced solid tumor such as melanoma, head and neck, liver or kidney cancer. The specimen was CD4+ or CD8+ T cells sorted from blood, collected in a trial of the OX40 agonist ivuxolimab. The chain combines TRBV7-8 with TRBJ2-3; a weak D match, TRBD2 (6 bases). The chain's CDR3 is CASTRRDSRTDTQYF. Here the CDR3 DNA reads TGTGCCAGCACGCGCCGGGACTCCCGCACAGATACGCAGTATTTT.